This T cell receptor (beta chain) originates from a study of blood T cells in healthy people across ages (dated by TCRdb to the mid-2010s). At the level of the whole study: Template switching captured roughly one uniquely barcoded TCR beta cDNA molecule per two T cells in model experiments. Using deep sequencing normalized with unique cDNA molecular identifiers, the study measured how TCR beta repertoire diversity changes with age. To avoid experimental bias, donors of different ages were spread randomly across the sequencing lanes. For two donors (one aged 18 to 29 and one aged 80 or older), the study analyzed two additional independent replicas of 1 million unique cDNA reads from the same blood draw. Four age groups were formed from the donors: young (average 16 years), middle-aged (approximately 39), aged (more than 55) and long-lived (more than 75).

Systemically healthy Caucasian individuals from Russia, about 38 in total and aged roughly 6 to 100 years, were included as donors. Each donor gave around 9.9 milliliters of peripheral blood, collected into EDTA-treated Vacutainer tubes. Ficoll-Paque density-gradient centrifugation was used to isolate PBMCs, with at least 6 million per sample. Trizol reagent was used to extract total RNA from PBMCs, with at least 5 micrograms per sample. For every donor, flow cytometry on a PBMC aliquot measured the percentage of naive CD45RAhigh/CD27high T cells. The investigation overall reported the following: A strong correlation was found between observed TCR beta diversity and the percentage of naive T cells measured by flow cytometry. Compared with the aged group, the long-lived group had more naive CD4+ T cells, fewer expanded clones and increased TCR diversity, a pattern suggesting age selection. The CMV infection status of donors was not known, potentially confounding age-related changes in expanded clonotypes. Total diversity estimates from one million sequenced T cells were considered lower bounds and underestimates. Since profiling was done on bulk unsorted PBMCs, naive and antigen-experienced compartments could not be conclusively compared. Observed TCR beta diversity per million T cells fell roughly linearly with age, and a significant reduction was already apparent by age about 38.

The library came from 5' RACE. Instrument on record: Illumina HiSeq 2500. A second PCR of about 7 to 12 cycles was performed with a sample-barcoded 5' primer and a J-beta primer mix. A unique molecular identifier was introduced onto each TCR beta cDNA molecule by a template-switch 5' adaptor carrying 12 random nucleotides. Each sample yielded at least 2.5 million CDR3-containing paired-end reads. First-strand cDNA was synthesized from all RNA with the Mint cDNA synthesis kit, primed by a TRBC-specific oligonucleotide. All cDNA was treated with uracil-DNA glycosylase and then went through a first 18-cycle PCR with the universal primers M1SS and BC2_uni_R. The study's processing was this. Normalization of each sample was performed by random selection of 1 million high-quality reads, each carrying a distinct molecular identifier. Reads with shared molecular identifiers were discarded instead of being binned into consensus sequences. CDR3 identification, clonotype clustering and error correction used MiTCR with a Q25 quality threshold and the strictest error-elimination algorithm. A nonparametric unseen species model with Euler transformation was used to estimate lower-bound total TCR beta diversity. TCRdb reprocessed the public reads (quality trimming at Q25 with fastp, clone calling with MiXCR) and kept in-frame beta chains. CDR3 protein sequences are deduplicated, and each keeps its most common genes and DNA. For this entry, the V and J calls and clone size follow TCRdb and not the study's own pipeline. The sample table holds 1.5 million or so distinct CDR3 sequences, of which 35% to 45% were seen once. Together, the top ten hold approximately 4% of the sample.

From a lookup of the germline V gene, CDR1 and CDR2 are LGHNA and YSLEER. Counted from cysteine to phenylalanine, this CDR3 has 17 amino acids. Left in the record is the CDR3 DNA by itself, 51 bases read in frame from the first base. V was cut back by 1 base and J by 3 bases, leaving a gap of 16 bases between them. Comments on this clonotype: Its cognate antigen has yet to be identified. No base quality information exists; no much larger clone differs at one position.

Material for sequencing was blood. This clonotype was sampled from a woman under 30 in good health. The V and J segments used are TRBV4-3 and TRBJ1-5; confidence is insufficient to name the D gene. Here the CDR3 is given as CASSQVVIAQTNQPQHF. The DNA sequence follows: TGCGCCAGCAGCCAAGTTGTGATCGCCCAAACCAATCAGCCCCAGCATTTT.